This T cell receptor beta chain emerged from a study of shared T cell receptors in the human thymus. Generated by immunoSEQ multiplex PCR, the TCRdb table keeps only in-frame clones and is missing some. The sample has 550,000 to 800,000 clones, 70% to 90% seen once. CDR3 length equals 17 residues. V lost 0 bases to trimming and J lost 5 bases; unmatched junction nucleotides: 11. Germline-derived CDR1 and CDR2 are SGHRS and YFSETQ. This same sample was also part of a study on human thymus T cells. That work contributes: Thymic tissue was derived from resections collected during corrective heart surgery. Thymic TCR repertoires of unrelated people reportedly overlapped highly.

This chain connects TRBV5-1 to TRBJ2-3; 8 nucleotides line up with TRBD2. Sequences were obtained from thymocytes. The source is a girl less than two years old with a congenital heart defect. In DNA form, the CDR3 reads TGCGCCAGCAGCTTGGCCTCTATCGGGGGGGCCAGAGATACGCAGTATTTT. Translated, it gives CASSLASIGGARDTQYF.